The present TCR beta chain was sequenced within a study of identical twins. General study points: Models underestimated out-of-frame TCR alpha sharing in monozygotic twins.

On this clonotype itself: The target antigen is unknown.

TCRdb ran MiXCR on the 5' RACE reads and lists one entry per CDR3 protein. This repertoire shows 450,000 to 650,000 distinct CDR3 sequences, around 15% found once; its top ten account for less than 0.5%. Trimming removed 0 bases from V and 7 bases from J, with 9 bases in between. Germline CDR1 is SGHVS and CDR2 is FNYEAQ. This CDR3 is 13 amino acids long. This same sample was also taken into another study, of yellow fever vaccine responses in identical twins.

The V call is TRBV7-6, the J call TRBJ2-5; no definite D call. The TCR comes from a woman under 30 in good health. Material: CD4+ T cells sorted from blood. In DNA form, the CDR3 reads TGTGCCAGCAGCTTAGCTGGGCCGGGGACCCAGTACTTC. Protein sequence: CASSLAGPGTQYF. Using reference TRBV7-6 and TRBJ2-5 for the parts outside the CDR3, the full variable domain is GAGVSQSPRYKVTKRGQDVALRCDPISGHVSLYWYRQALGQGPEFLTYFNYEAQQDKSGLPNDRFSAERPEGSISTLTIQRTEQRDSAMYRCASSLAGPGTQYFGPGTRLLVL.